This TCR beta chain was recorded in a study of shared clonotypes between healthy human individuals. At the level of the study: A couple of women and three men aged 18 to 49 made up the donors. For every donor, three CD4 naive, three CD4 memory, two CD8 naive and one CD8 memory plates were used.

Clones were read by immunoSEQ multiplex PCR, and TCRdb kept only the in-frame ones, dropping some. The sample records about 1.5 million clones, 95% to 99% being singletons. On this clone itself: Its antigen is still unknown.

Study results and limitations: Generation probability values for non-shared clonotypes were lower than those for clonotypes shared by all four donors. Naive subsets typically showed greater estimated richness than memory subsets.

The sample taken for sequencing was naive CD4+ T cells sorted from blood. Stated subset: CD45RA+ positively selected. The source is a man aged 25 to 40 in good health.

CDR3: CASSSVVDEQYF. The CDR3 bases are TGTGCCAGCAGTAGTGTGGTCGACGAGCAGTACTTC. V and J are TRBV6-1 and TRBJ2-7; unclear D gene. This CDR3 is 12 amino acids long. The V end was cut by 5 bases, the J end by 5 bases, with 10 bases between. Germline V gene data show CDR1 as MNHNS and CDR2 as SASEGT.